What follows describes a single TCR beta chain. The sample comes from a study of blood T cell repertoires in COVID-19. Method: immunoSEQ multiplex PCR; TCRdb's copy keeps in-frame clones and lacks some. The sample contains about 160,000 clones, around 87% of which appear only once. Germline V lookup: CDR1 LGHDT, CDR2 YNNKEL (reference sequence). Trimming removed 1 base from V and 2 bases from J; junction bases left unmatched: 9. The CDR3 extends over 17 amino acids. The V and J genes are TRBV3-1 (or the pseudogene TRBV3-2) and TRBJ2-3; 7 bases fit TRBD2. This receptor was identified in a man older than 75 with acute or convalescent COVID-19. The sequenced material came from peripheral blood. CDR3 coding DNA: TGTGCCAGCAGCCAAGGCTCCGGGGAGGGTTACACAGATACGCAGTATTTT. Protein sequence: CASSQGSGEGYTDTQYF.